This T cell receptor (beta chain) is drawn from a study of blood T cell repertoires in COVID-19. Study-wide background: Whether acute or convalescent, the COVID-19 samples came from the United States, Italy and Spain. The cDNA or gDNA used as material had been derived from T cells, B-cell-depleted T cells, or PBMCs.

Under the authors' procedure: Counts of nucleated cells, estimated from reference gene primer amplification, were obtained. Clones were read by immunoSEQ multiplex PCR, and TCRdb kept only the in-frame ones, dropping some. V and J calls and clone size are those listed in that table; D and trimming were worked out from the DNA. The top ten hold 10% of the sample, which has over 100,000 clones, about nine tenths seen once. The CDR3 has 12 amino acids. J lost 7 bases, V lost 5 bases, and 4 bases had no gene match. Looked up from germline, CDR1 is SGHAT and CDR2 is FQNNGV. The TCR was taken from a man over 45 with acute or convalescent COVID-19. The V gene is TRBV11-2, the J gene TRBJ1-2, with TRBD1 identical over 7 bases. Specimen: peripheral blood. CDR3 coding DNA: TGTGCCAGCAGCAAAGGGGGCTTTGGCTACACCTTC. It translates to CASSKGGFGYTF.